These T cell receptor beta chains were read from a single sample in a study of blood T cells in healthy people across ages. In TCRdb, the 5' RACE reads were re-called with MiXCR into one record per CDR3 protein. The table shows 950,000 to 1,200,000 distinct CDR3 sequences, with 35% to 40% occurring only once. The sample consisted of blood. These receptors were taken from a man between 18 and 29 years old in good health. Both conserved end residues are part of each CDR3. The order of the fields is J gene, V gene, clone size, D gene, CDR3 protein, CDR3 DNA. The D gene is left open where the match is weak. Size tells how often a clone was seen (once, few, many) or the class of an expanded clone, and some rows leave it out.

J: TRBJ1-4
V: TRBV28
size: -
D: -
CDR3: CASRRGMSNEKLFF
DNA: TGTGCCAGCAGGAGGGGAATGTCTAATGAAAAACTGTTTTTT

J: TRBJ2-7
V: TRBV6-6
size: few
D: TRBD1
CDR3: CASRTTGQGEYEQYF
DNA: TGTGCCAGCAGGACGACGGGACAGGGGGAATACGAGCAGTACTTC

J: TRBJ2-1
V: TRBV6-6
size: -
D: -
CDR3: CASSPPSWPNEQFF
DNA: TGTGCCAGCAGTCCGCCGTCCTGGCCCAATGAGCAGTTCTTC

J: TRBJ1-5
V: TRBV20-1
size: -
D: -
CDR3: CSARLRLGNQPQHF
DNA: TGCAGTGCTAGACTTCGGTTGGGCAATCAGCCCCAGCATTTT

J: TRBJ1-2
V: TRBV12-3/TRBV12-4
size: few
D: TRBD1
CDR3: CASSLGQGAVNGYTF
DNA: TGTGCCAGCAGTTTAGGGCAGGGGGCGGTAAATGGCTACACCTTC

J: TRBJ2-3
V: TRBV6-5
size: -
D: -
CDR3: CASSYRISSADTQYF
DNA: TGTGCCAGCAGTTACCGGATTAGCTCGGCAGATACGCAGTATTTT

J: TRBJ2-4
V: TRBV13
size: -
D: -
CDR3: CASSVQTGEEQYF
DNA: TGTGCCAGCAGCGTCCAAACAGGAGAGGAGCAGTACTTC

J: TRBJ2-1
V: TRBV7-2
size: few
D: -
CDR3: CASSSGTFIYNEQFF
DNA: TGTGCCAGCAGCTCCGGGACATTTATTTACAATGAGCAGTTCTTC

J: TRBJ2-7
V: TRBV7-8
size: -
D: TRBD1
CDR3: CASSLAGGQKEQYF
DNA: TGTGCCAGCAGCCTCGCTGGGGGACAGAAAGAGCAGTACTTC

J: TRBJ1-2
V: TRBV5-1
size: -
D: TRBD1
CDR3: CASSSRAGTGASPGYGYTF
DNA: TGCGCCAGCAGCTCGAGGGCCGGGACAGGGGCATCTCCTGGCTATGGCTACACCTTC

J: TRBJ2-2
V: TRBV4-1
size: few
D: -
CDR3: CASSPRVSGELFF
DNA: TGCGCCAGCAGCCCCCGGGTATCCGGGGAGCTGTTTTTT

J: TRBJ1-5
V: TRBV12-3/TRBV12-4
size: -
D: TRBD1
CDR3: CASRKGQGSNQPQHF
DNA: TGTGCCAGTCGTAAGGGACAGGGGAGCAATCAGCCCCAGCATTTT

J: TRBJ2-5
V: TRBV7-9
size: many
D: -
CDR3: CASSSTETQYF
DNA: TGTGCCAGCAGCTCAACGGAGACCCAGTACTTC

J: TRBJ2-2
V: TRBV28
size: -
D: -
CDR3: CASTLGASTGELFF
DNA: TGTGCCAGCACCCTAGGAGCTAGCACCGGGGAGCTGTTTTTT

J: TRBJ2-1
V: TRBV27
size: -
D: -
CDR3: CASSPAGGSSYNEQFF
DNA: TGTGCCAGCAGTCCAGCAGGGGGGAGCTCCTACAATGAGCAGTTCTTC

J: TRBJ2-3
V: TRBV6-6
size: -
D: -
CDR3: CASSYEEGVGADTQYF
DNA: TGTGCCAGCAGTTACGAGGAAGGGGTCGGGGCAGATACGCAGTATTTT

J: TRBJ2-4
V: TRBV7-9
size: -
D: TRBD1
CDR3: CASSFGDRGTLNIQYF
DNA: TGTGCCAGCAGCTTTGGGGACAGGGGAACCCTAAACATTCAGTACTTC

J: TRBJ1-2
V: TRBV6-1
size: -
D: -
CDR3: CASSHTPVNARGDTNYGYTF
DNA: TGTGCCAGCAGCCATACTCCGGTGAACGCGCGGGGCGACACTAACTATGGCTACACCTTC

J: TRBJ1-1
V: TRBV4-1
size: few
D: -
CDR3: CASSQGVWGNTEAFF
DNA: TGCGCCAGCAGCCAGGGGGTGTGGGGAAACACTGAAGCTTTCTTT

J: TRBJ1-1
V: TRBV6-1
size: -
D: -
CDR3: CASSTSRDTEAFF
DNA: TGTGCCAGCAGTACTTCCCGGGACACTGAAGCTTTCTTT